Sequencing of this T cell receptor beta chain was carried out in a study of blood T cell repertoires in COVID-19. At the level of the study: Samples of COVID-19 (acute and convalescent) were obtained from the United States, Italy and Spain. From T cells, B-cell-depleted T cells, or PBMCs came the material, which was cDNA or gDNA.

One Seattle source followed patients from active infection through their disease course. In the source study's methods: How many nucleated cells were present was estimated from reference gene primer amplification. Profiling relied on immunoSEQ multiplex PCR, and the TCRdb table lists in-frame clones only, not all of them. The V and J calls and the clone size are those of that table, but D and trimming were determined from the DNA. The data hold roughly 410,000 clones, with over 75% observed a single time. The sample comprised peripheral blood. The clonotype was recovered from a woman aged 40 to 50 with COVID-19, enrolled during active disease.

The CDR3 is CAISDVVTGELFF. As DNA, the CDR3 is TGTGCCATCAGTGACGTCGTAACCGGGGAGCTGTTTTTT. V and J are TRBV10-3 and TRBJ2-2; D unresolved. V was trimmed by 3 bases and J by 5 bases, leaving 7 bases between them. The length of the CDR3 is 13 residues. Per the germline V gene, CDR1 is ENHRY and CDR2 is SYGVKD.